The rows below give T cell receptor beta chains drawn from one sample of a study of CXCR3-negative and CXCR3-positive naive CD8 T cells. TCRdb re-called the 5' RACE reads and catalogs CDR3 proteins one per entry, DNA excluded. The data show approximately 66,000 distinct CDR3 sequences, and the top ten clones hold about 1.5%. The specimen was naive CXCR3- CD8+ T cells from blood. These receptors were collected from a human donor in good health. Some clones in this sample may be carry-over from other donors' samples. Each CDR3 is given with its conserved first and last residue. Clone size, where shown, is once, few, many, or a class for clones that have expanded.

J,V,size,CDR3
TRBJ1-1,TRBV13,-,CASSLWGPLPGEAFF
TRBJ1-2,TRBV5-1,-,CASSLAWTGGDGYTF
TRBJ1-2,TRBV12-3/TRBV12-4,-,CASSRGSGYGYTF
TRBJ2-5,TRBV6-2/TRBV6-3,-,CASRTSGGAQETQYF
TRBJ2-7,TRBV5-5,-,CASSLGQDRSYEQYF
TRBJ1-1,TRBV6-5,-,CASSYGAVNTEAFF
TRBJ2-7,TRBV2,-,CASRARGDPNYEQYF
TRBJ2-3,TRBV7-2,-,CASNDGGTQYF
TRBJ2-5,TRBV6-5,-,CASSHGLAGKETQYF
TRBJ1-2,TRBV5-6,-,CASSFGTASNYGYTF
TRBJ2-7,TRBV7-9,-,CASSFSWAYEQYF
TRBJ2-7,TRBV4-1,-,CASSQAPPSDQNSYEQYF
TRBJ1-1,TRBV28,-,CASRKTGGWDEAFF
TRBJ2-1,TRBV6-4,-,CASSDAGTSGEQFF
TRBJ2-6,TRBV4-3,-,CASSHVQGYYEQYF
TRBJ1-1,TRBV15,-,CATSRGKGRLNTEAFF
TRBJ2-7,TRBV28,-,CASSWTGDEQYF
TRBJ2-1,TRBV28,-,CASSFGQAVNNEQFF
TRBJ1-1,TRBV9,-,CASSEGARTEAFF
TRBJ2-7,TRBV12-3/TRBV12-4,-,CASSWGQRGIHEQYF
TRBJ1-1,TRBV5-1,-,CASSLGQGSEAFF
TRBJ2-2,TRBV29-1,-,CSVEWIQGAGTGELFF
TRBJ2-3,TRBV7-8,-,CASSLASGREGQPLHTQYF
TRBJ2-3,TRBV4-3,-,CASSQGGIRDTQYF
TRBJ2-7,TRBV29-1,-,CSVELGKSSYEQYF
TRBJ2-1,TRBV28,-,CASNTGGRGPYNEQFF
TRBJ2-1,TRBV10-3,-,CAALPEPASYNEQFF
TRBJ2-1,TRBV29-1,-,CSVENVNSYNEQFF
TRBJ1-1,TRBV6-2/TRBV6-3,-,CASSAQGPEAFF
TRBJ2-3,TRBV29-1,-,CSGRQGILAGTDTQYF
TRBJ2-5,TRBV13,-,CASSLEGQSIVSSVETQYF
TRBJ2-2,TRBV6-2/TRBV6-3,-,CASSYLLDSNTGELFF
TRBJ1-5,TRBV12-3/TRBV12-4,-,CASSLRIASAPNQPQHF
TRBJ1-5,TRBV28,-,CATDSAGGDQPQHF
TRBJ1-4,TRBV7-9,-,CASSFSGHLDEKLFF
TRBJ2-1,TRBV12-3/TRBV12-4,-,CASSLAGGPYNEQFF
TRBJ2-7,TRBV28,-,CASSSPPGAYEQYF
TRBJ2-3,TRBV7-9,-,CASSLLAGGTDTQYF
TRBJ2-7,TRBV29-1,-,CSVETAGYEQYF
TRBJ2-1,TRBV20-1,-,CSAPRVDEQFF
TRBJ2-7,TRBV29-1,-,CSVFTSSSYEQYF
TRBJ2-4,TRBV15,-,CAAGGLQNIQYF
TRBJ2-2,TRBV27,-,CASSLLSGTGELFF
TRBJ2-7,TRBV28,medium-sized,CASSSTHNPYEQYF
TRBJ2-1,TRBV5-1,-,CASSLSGLAYNEQFF